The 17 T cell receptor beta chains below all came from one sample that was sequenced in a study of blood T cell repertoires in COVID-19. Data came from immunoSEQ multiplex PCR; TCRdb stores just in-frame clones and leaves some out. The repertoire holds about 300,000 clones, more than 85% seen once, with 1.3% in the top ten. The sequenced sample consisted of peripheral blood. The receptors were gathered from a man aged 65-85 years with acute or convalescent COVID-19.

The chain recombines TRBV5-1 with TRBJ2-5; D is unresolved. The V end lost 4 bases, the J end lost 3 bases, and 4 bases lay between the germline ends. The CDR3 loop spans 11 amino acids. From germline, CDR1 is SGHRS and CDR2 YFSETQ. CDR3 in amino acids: CASSTEETQYF. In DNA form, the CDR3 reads TGCGCCAGCAGCACGGAAGAGACCCAGTACTTC.

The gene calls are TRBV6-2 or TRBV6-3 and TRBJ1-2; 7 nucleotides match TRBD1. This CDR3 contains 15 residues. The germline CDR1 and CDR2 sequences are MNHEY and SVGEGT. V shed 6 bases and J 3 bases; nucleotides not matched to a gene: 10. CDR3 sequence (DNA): TGTGCCAGCAGCGACAGGGACCCCCCTGACTATGGCTACACCTTC. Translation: CASSDRDPPDYGYTF.

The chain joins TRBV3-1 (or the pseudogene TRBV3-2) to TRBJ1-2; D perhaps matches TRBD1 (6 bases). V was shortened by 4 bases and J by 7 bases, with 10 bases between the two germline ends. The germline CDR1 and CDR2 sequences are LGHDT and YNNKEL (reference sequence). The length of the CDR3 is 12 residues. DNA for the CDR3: TGTGCCAGCAGCCGTCTGACAGGTGGCTACACCTTC. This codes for CASSRLTGGYTF.

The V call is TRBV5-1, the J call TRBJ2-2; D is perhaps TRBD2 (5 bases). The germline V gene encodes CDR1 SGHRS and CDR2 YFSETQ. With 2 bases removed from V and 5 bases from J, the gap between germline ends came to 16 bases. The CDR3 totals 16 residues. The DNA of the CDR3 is TGCGCCAGCAGCTTTGGTCCTCTAGCCGCGACCGGGGAGCTGTTTTTT. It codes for CASSFGPLAATGELFF. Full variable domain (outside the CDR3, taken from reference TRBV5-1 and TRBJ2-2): KAGVTQTPRYLIKTRGQQVTLSCSPISGHRSVSWYQQTPGQGLQFLFEYFSETQRNKGNFPGRFSGRQFSNSRSEMNVSTLELGDSALYLCASSFGPLAATGELFFGEGSRLTVL.

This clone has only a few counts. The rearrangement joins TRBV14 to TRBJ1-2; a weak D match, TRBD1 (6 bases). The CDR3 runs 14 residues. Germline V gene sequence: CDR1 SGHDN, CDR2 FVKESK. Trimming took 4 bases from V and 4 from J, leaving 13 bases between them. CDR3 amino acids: CASSREQGSYGYTF. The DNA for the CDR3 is TGTGCCAGCAGCCGAGAACAGGGAAGCTATGGCTACACCTTC.

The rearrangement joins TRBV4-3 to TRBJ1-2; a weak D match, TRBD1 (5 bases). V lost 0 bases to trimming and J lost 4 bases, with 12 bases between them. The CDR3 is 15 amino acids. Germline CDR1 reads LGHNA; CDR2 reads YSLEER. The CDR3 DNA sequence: TGCGCCAGCAGCCAAGATCGGGGGGTCGGCTATGGCTACACCTTC. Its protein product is CASSQDRGVGYGYTF.

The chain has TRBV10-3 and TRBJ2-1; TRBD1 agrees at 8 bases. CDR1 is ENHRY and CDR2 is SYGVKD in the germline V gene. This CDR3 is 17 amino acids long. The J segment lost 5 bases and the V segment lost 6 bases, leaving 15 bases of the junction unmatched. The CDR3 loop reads CAISAATRQGLDNEQFF. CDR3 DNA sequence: TGTGCCATCAGCGCCGCTACCCGACAGGGGCTAGACAATGAGCAGTTCTTC.

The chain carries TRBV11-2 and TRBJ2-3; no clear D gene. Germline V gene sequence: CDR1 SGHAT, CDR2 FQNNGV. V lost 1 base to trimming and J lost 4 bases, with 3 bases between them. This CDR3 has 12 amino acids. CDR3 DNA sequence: TGTGCCAGCAGCTTAGCCGCAGATACGCAGTATTTT. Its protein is CASSLAADTQYF.

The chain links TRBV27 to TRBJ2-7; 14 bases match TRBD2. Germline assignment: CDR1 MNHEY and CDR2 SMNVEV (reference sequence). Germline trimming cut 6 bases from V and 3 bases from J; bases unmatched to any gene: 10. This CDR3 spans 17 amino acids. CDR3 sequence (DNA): TGTGCCAGCAGGCCCGGGACTAGCGGGAGATCGGGCTACGAGCAGTACTTC. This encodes CASRPGTSGRSGYEQYF.

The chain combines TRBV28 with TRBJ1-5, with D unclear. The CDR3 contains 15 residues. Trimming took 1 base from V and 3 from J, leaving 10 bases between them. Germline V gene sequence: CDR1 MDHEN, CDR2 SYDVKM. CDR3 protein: CASSLYGQNNQPQHF. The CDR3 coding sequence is TGTGCCAGCAGTTTATATGGGCAGAACAATCAGCCCCAGCATTTT.

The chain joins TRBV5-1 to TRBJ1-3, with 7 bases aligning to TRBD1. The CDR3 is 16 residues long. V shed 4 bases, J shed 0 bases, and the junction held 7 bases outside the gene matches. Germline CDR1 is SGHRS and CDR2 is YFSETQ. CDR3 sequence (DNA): TGCGCCAGCAGCATCGGACAGGCAATCTCTGGAAACACCATATATTTT. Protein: CASSIGQAISGNTIYF.

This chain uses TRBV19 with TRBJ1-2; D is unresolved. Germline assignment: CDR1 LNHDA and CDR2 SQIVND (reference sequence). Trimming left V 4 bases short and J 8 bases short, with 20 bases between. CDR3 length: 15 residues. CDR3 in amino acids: CASSTATSIPGGYTF. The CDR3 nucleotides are TGTGCCAGTAGTACGGCAACAAGTATACCGGGGGGCTACACCTTC. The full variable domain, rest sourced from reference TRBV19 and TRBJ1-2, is DGGITQSPKYLFRKEGQNVTLSCEQNLNHDAMYWYRQDPGQGLRLIYYSQIVNDFQKGDIAEGYSVSREKKESFPLTVTSAQKNPTAFYLCASSTATSIPGGYTFGSGTRLTVV.

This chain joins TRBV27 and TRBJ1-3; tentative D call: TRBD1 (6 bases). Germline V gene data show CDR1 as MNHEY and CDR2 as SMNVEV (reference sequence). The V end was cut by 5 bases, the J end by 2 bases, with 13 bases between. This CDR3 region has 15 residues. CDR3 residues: CASSRGFSAGNTIYF. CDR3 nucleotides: TGTGCCAGCAGTAGGGGGTTCAGTGCTGGAAACACCATATATTTT.

The CDR3 loop reads CATSDSGLAGGNEQFF. The CDR3 nucleotides are TGTGCCACCAGTGATTCCGGACTAGCGGGGGGCAATGAGCAGTTCTTC. The chain has TRBV24-1 and TRBJ2-1; 14 nucleotides align to TRBD2. V gave up 2 bases and J gave up 6 bases; unmatched junction bases: 2. The CDR3 spans 16 residues. Germline CDR1 KGHDR, CDR2 SFDVKD.

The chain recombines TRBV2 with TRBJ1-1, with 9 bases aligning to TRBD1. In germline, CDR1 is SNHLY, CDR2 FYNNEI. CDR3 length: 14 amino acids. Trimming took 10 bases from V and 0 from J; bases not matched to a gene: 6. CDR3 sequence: CATRRDRVNTEAFF. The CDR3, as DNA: TGTGCCACCCGCCGGGACAGGGTGAACACTGAAGCTTTCTTT.

CDR3 protein: CASSLGASGAYGELFF. In DNA form, the CDR3 reads TGTGCCAGCAGTTTAGGGGCTAGCGGGGCCTACGGGGAGCTGTTTTTT. The V gene is TRBV28, the J gene TRBJ2-2, with TRBD2 matching over 9 bases. The length of the CDR3 is 16 residues. V shed 2 bases, J shed 7 bases, and the junction held 8 bases outside the gene matches. CDR1 is MDHEN, CDR2 SYDVKM, per germline.

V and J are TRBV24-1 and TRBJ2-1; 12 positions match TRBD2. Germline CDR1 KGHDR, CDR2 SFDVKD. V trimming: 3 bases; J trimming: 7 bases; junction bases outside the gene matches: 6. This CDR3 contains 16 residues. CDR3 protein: CATSDTTSGGLNEQFF. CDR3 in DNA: TGTGCCACCAGTGATACGACTAGCGGGGGTTTAAATGAGCAGTTCTTC.